Included here is one TCR beta chain sequence, with context. Its antigen remains unknown. Time point given: newly diagnosed GD, antithyroid drugs for less than 3 months. Isolated PBMC RNA provided the starting material for the TCR library. The TCR beta library used iRepertoire HTBI primers with Arm-PCR amplification of CDR3. One entry per CDR3 protein, called by TCRdb with MiXCR from the multiplex PCR reads. The table lists roughly 610,000 distinct CDR3 sequences, around 17% of them singletons. The sample comes from a study of regulatory T cells in long-lasting Graves disease. Study at large: Graves' patients who were just diagnosed had used antithyroid drugs for under 3 months. Study-level points and caveats: The TCR repertoire of persistent Graves' patients was less diverse than that of newly diagnosed ones.

CDR3 size: 15 residues. Trimming pared 7 bases from V and 0 bases from J, leaving 15 bases between. CDR1 and CDR2 from the germline V gene are SGHNT and YENEEA. The data also belong to a second study, concerning T cells in Graves' hyperthyroidism and ophthalmopathy. That report notes: Researchers barred patients who had uncontrolled infection, other autoimmune disease, pregnancy or lactation. Researchers ran a first-round RT-PCR on the TCR CDR3 using the HTBI primer set.

V gene TRBV11-3 combines with J gene TRBJ2-5; tentatively, D is TRBD2 (6 bases). The clonotype originates from a woman aged 25 to 45 with Graves disease. Material: peripheral blood mononuclear cells (PBMCs), obtained at new diagnosis, from a patient treated with antithyroid drugs. The CDR3 bases are TGTGCCAGCACGTTCGGTGGGGGGTACCAAGAGACCCAGTACTTC. It codes for CASTFGGGYQETQYF.